This T cell receptor beta chain was obtained from a study of blood T cell repertoires in COVID-19 (TCRdb year 2020). About the study as a whole: Collaborator samples came from the United States, Italy and Spain and covered acute and convalescent phases of COVID-19. The dataset comprised deeply sampled blood TCRbeta repertoires from subjects exposed to, actively infected with, or recovered from COVID-19. Sample metadata almost always included a de-identified subject ID, COVID-19 status, age in years and sex. Where available, HLA class I and class II types were taken from metadata supplied by the sample provider and were not determined by assay-based typing. The prospective study material was composed of cDNA or gDNA derived from T cells, B-cell-depleted T cells, or PBMCs. A freely available public database, intended as a resource for researchers studying the immune response to SARS-CoV-2, is where the repertoires were released. Samples were obtained from the ongoing ImmuneRACE study (first 160 participants) and from approximately 1,200 subjects provided by 6 global collaborators. Results and caveats for the whole study, not just this receptor: The quantity of clinical and demographic metadata differed by source and by participant and was supplied without curation.

Concerning this clone: Its target antigen remains unknown. No quality values exist for individual bases; no much larger clone is one base distant.

The immunoSEQ Assay, a bias-controlled multiplex PCR, was used to amplify TCRbeta CDR3 regions from genomic DNA. The study's own analysis went as follows. Nucleated cell counts per sample were estimated from amplification of reference gene primers within the assay. To quantify the absolute abundance of each unique TCRbeta CDR3 rearrangement, sequence reads were collapsed and filtered. Productive Simpson clonality was computed per sample as the square root of Simpson's diversity index over productive rearrangements. TCRdb limited this immuneACCESS table to in-frame rearrangements with V and J called. A share of clones is missing; checked studies link under half to unresolved V genes, and the rest is unexplained. The DNA was the basis for D and trimming; V, J and clone size are from that table. Counted in this sample were hundreds of thousands of clones; about nine tenths of them appeared once. The ten largest clonotypes hold over 10% of the sample.

One collaborating source in Seattle enrolled patients during active infection and followed them longitudinally through the course of disease. Each collaborating institution followed its own protocols to collect whole blood in K2EDTA tubes. Collaborator samples were shipped for TCRbeta analysis as frozen whole blood, isolated PBMCs, or DNA extracted from either sample type. The TCR comes from a woman aged 45-65 years with COVID-19, enrolled during active disease. The specimen sequenced was peripheral blood.

The DNA reads as follows: TGTGCCAGCAGTGAAGCCAGGTACCTCTCCTACAATGAGCAGTTCTTC. It translates as CASSEARYLSYNEQFF. Recombination connected TRBV6-1 to TRBJ2-1, with the D gene uncertain. The CDR3 numbers 16 residues from cysteine through phenylalanine. Kept here is only the CDR3 DNA, which spans 48 bases and is read in frame from base 1. Reading the germline V gene gives CDR1 MNHNS and CDR2 SASEGT. Between the V and J ends, shortened by 0 bases and 0 bases respectively, the junction contains 9 bases.